The 21 T cell receptor beta chains given below trace back to one sample, sequenced in a study of blood T cell repertoires in COVID-19. Sequenced by immunoSEQ multiplex PCR; TCRdb stores in-frame clones only, minus some. The sample has 150,000 or so clones; roughly 78% are singletons. What was sequenced was peripheral blood. The receptor source for this set is an elderly man with acute or convalescent COVID-19.

The V and J genes are TRBV5-5 and TRBJ2-7; 9 nucleotides agree with TRBD1. Germline trimming cut 4 bases from V and 2 bases from J; bases unmatched to any gene: 4. The CDR3 loop spans 14 amino acids. Germline CDR1 and CDR2: SGHKS and YYEKEE (reference sequence). CDR3 sequence (DNA): TGTGCCAGCAGCAGGACAGGGGAGCCCTACGAGCAGTACTTC. Amino acid sequence: CASSRTGEPYEQYF.

The chain links TRBV11-3 to TRBJ1-2; D uncertain. CDR3 size: 14 residues. V lost 5 bases to trimming and J lost 4 bases, with 14 bases between them. From germline, CDR1 is SGHNT and CDR2 YENEEA. In DNA, the CDR3 is TGTGCCAGCAGCCAAAATCAGGATTTCTATGGCTACACCTTC. Its protein product is CASSQNQDFYGYTF.

This chain uses TRBV23-1 with TRBJ1-1, with TRBD1 identical over 7 bases. TRBV23-1 is noted as an ORF with a role that remains uncertain. After removal of 3 bases from V and 4 bases from J, the junction contained 5 bases not matched to a gene. CDR3 length: 14 amino acids. CDR3 region: CASSQVNRGTEAFF. The CDR3 DNA reads TGCGCCAGCAGTCAGGTAAACAGGGGCACTGAAGCTTTCTTT.

This chain links TRBV20-1 with TRBJ2-1; TRBD2 matches at 12 bases. V shed 3 bases, J shed 6 bases, and the junction held 9 bases outside the gene matches. The CDR3 is 16 amino acids. Germline-derived CDR1 and CDR2 are DFQATT and SNEGSKA (reference sequence). Here the CDR3 reads CSASDLGLAGRNEQFF. The CDR3 coding sequence is TGCAGTGCTAGTGACCTTGGACTAGCGGGGCGCAATGAGCAGTTCTTC.

This chain connects TRBV6-2 or TRBV6-3 to TRBJ1-2, with a possible D match to TRBD1 (6 bases). Trimming stripped 5 bases from V and 2 bases from J, with 12 bases between. CDR1 and CDR2 (germline): MNHEY, SVGEGT. The CDR3 consists of 14 residues. CDR3 nucleotide sequence: TGTGCCAGCAGTCCCACCGGACAGAACTATGGCTACACCTTC. This gives the protein CASSPTGQNYGYTF.

In DNA form, the CDR3 reads TGTGCCAGCAGTGCAACTAGCGGGGGGGTCACAGATACGCAGTATTTT. Its translation: CASSATSGGVTDTQYF. The V and J genes are TRBV6-1 and TRBJ2-3; 13 nucleotides align to TRBD2. This CDR3 comprises 16 residues. Trimming cost V 4 bases and J 2 bases; bases outside gene matches: 3. Germline V gene sequence: CDR1 MNHNS, CDR2 SASEGT.

This chain links TRBV2 with TRBJ1-3; TRBD1 matches 9 bases. V lost 6 bases to trimming and J lost 8 bases; unmatched junction nucleotides: 11. The CDR3 extends over 15 amino acids. The germline V gene has CDR1 SNHLY and CDR2 FYNNEI. CDR3 sequence reads: CASSTGQGNWDTIYF. The DNA of the CDR3 is TGTGCCAGCAGCACTGGACAGGGGAACTGGGACACCATATATTTT.

The chain recombines TRBV18 with TRBJ1-1, with 7 positions matching TRBD1. V was clipped by 0 bases and J by 4 bases; unmatched bases: 2. This CDR3 region has 14 residues. The germline gives CDR1 KGHSH, CDR2 LQKENI. The CDR3 loop is CASSPPAGGTEAFF. CDR3 DNA: TGTGCCAGCTCACCACCGGCAGGGGGCACTGAAGCTTTCTTT.

This clone came up a few times. The DNA for the CDR3 is TGTGCCAGCAGTATAAGACAGAACTTTGAAAAACTGTTTTTT. It codes for CASSIRQNFEKLFF. The rearrangement joins TRBV27 to TRBJ1-4, with D possibly TRBD1 on 5 matching bases. The V gene lost 5 bases and the J gene lost 7 bases, with 14 bases spanning the gap. CDR1 and CDR2 (germline): MNHEY, SMNVEV (reference sequence). The CDR3 spans 14 residues. Full variable domain (outside the CDR3, taken from reference TRBV27 and TRBJ1-4): EAQVTQNPRYLITVTGKKLTVTCSQNMNHEYMSWYRQDPGLGLRQIYYSMNVEVTDKGDVPEGYKVSRKEKRNFPLILESPSPNQTSLYFCASSIRQNFEKLFFGSGTQLSVL.

The chain uses TRBV6-5 and TRBJ2-1; 8 nucleotides match TRBD2. This CDR3 has 15 residues. The junction had 8 bases not matched to a gene; V was cut back by 6 bases and J by 4 bases. Germline values: CDR1 MNHEY, CDR2 SVGAGI. The CDR3 spells CASSAGTSYYNEQFF. In DNA form, the CDR3 reads TGTGCCAGCAGCGCTGGGACTAGTTATTACAATGAGCAGTTCTTC.

The chain carries TRBV7-2 and TRBJ2-1; D is possibly TRBD1 (6 bases). Germline V gives CDR1 SGHTA, CDR2 FQGNSA. The CDR3 spans 15 residues. The V end was cut by 5 bases, the J end by 10 bases, with 21 bases between. The CDR3, as DNA: TGTGCCAGCAGCAGACCGGGACAAGGCGCTTTCGAGCAGTTCTTC. Its translation is CASSRPGQGAFEQFF.

V usage is TRBV10-3 and J usage is TRBJ1-5, with 7 bases that match TRBD1. With 7 bases clipped from V and 3 bases from J, the junction kept 6 bases outside the gene matches. The CDR3 length is 14 residues. Per the germline V gene, CDR1 is ENHRY and CDR2 is SYGVKD. The CDR3 nucleotides are TGTGCCATCACCGATGGGACAGTCAATCAGCCCCAGCATTTT. Its translation: CAITDGTVNQPQHF.

This chain uses TRBV7-3 with TRBJ2-3, with a possible D match to TRBD2 (5 bases). Per the germline V gene, CDR1 is SGHTA and CDR2 is FQGTGA. V was trimmed by 2 bases and J by 1 base, leaving 10 bases between them. The CDR3 is 15 residues long. CDR3 in DNA: TGTGCCAGCAGCTTAGCGGGCGCCGGCACAGATACGCAGTATTTT. Its translation is CASSLAGAGTDTQYF.

The chain recombines TRBV6-5 with TRBJ1-6; possibly TRBD1 for D (5 bases). The V and J ends lost 0 bases and 9 bases respectively, with 12 bases between them. CDR1 and CDR2 from the germline V gene are MNHEY and SVGAGI. The CDR3 has 15 residues. For the CDR3, the DNA is TGTGCCAGCAGTTACTCTCGACAGAGGAGTTCACCCCTCCACTTT. Translated, it gives CASSYSRQRSSPLHF.

V is TRBV5-6 and J is TRBJ2-7, with 8 bases identical to TRBD1. Unmatched junction bases numbered 2, after V lost 0 bases and J lost 0 bases. Germline V gene data show CDR1 as SGHDT and CDR2 as YYEEEE. The length of the CDR3 is 15 residues. The CDR3 region has the DNA TGTGCCAGCAGCTTGGGTGGGACAGGCTCCTACGAGCAGTACTTC. This translates into CASSLGGTGSYEQYF. Supplemented by reference TRBV5-6 and TRBJ2-7, the full variable domain reads DAGVTQSPTHLIKTRGQQVTLRCSPKSGHDTVSWYQQALGQGPQFIFQYYEEEERQRGNFPDRFSGHQFPNYSSELNVNALLLGDSALYLCASSLGGTGSYEQYFGPGTRLTVT.

CDR3 nucleotides: TGTGCCAGCACCCCCGCGGGGGGGACCACAGATACGCAGTATTTT. This codes for CASTPAGGTTDTQYF. The chain uses TRBV5-4 and TRBJ2-3; 9 bases are shared with TRBD2. V dropped 6 bases and J dropped 2; count of bases not matched to a gene: 7. The CDR3 is 15 amino acids. CDR1 is SGHNT and CDR2 is YYREEE in the germline V gene (reference sequence). The entire variable domain, with the rest obtained from reference TRBV5-4 and TRBJ2-3, is as follows: ETGVTQSPTHLIKTRGQQVTLRCSSQSGHNTVSWYQQALGQGPQFIFQYYREEENGRGNFPPRFSGLQFPNYSSELNVNALELDDSALYLCASTPAGGTTDTQYFGPGTRLTVL.

This clone occurred a few times. J is TRBJ1-1 and V is TRBV19; TRBD1 aligns across 7 bases. The V segment lost 1 base and the J segment 3 bases; nucleotides outside the gene matches: 8. CDR1 and CDR2 (germline): LNHDA, SQIVND (reference sequence). CDR3 length: 16 amino acids. The CDR3: CASSIALGGRYTEAFF. The CDR3 nucleotides are TGTGCCAGTAGTATAGCCTTAGGGGGCCGATACACTGAAGCTTTCTTT.

V usage is TRBV2 and J usage is TRBJ2-2; D may be TRBD2 (6 bases). Trimming pared 7 bases from V and 2 bases from J, leaving 17 bases between. The CDR3 covers 16 residues. Germline CDR1 is SNHLY and CDR2 is FYNNEI. In DNA, the CDR3 is TGTGCCAGCAAGAGGACTAACGGGGGAAACACCGGGGAGCTGTTTTTT. It codes for CASKRTNGGNTGELFF. The variable domain in full, completed from reference TRBV2 and TRBJ2-2, reads EPEVTQTPSHQVTQMGQEVILRCVPISNHLYFYWYRQILGQKVEFLVSFYNNEISEKSEIFDDQFSVERPDGSNFTLKIRSTKLEDSAMYFCASKRTNGGNTGELFFGEGSRLTVL.

The chain employs TRBV4-1 and TRBJ1-2; the D gene is possibly TRBD1 (5 bases). V lost 0 bases to trimming and J lost 3 bases, with 11 bases between them. Germline lookup yields CDR1 MGHRA and CDR2 YSYEKL. The CDR3 has 15 amino acids. CDR3 amino acids: CASSQDPQGYYGYTF. The CDR3 nucleotides are TGCGCCAGCAGCCAAGACCCTCAGGGATACTATGGCTACACCTTC.

The chain has TRBV7-2 and TRBJ2-3; a weak D match, TRBD2 (6 bases). Trimming pared 2 bases from V and 0 bases from J, leaving 9 bases between. The CDR3 covers 15 residues. The germline CDR1 and CDR2 sequences are SGHTA and FQGNSA. The CDR3 protein is CASSLTGTSTDTQYF. The CDR3 nucleotides are TGTGCCAGCAGCTTAACCGGGACTAGCACAGATACGCAGTATTTT.

The chain is built from TRBV5-1 and TRBJ2-2; 11 bases are shared with TRBD2. The J segment lost 6 bases and the V segment lost 1 base, leaving 5 bases of the junction unmatched. Germline lookup yields CDR1 SGHRS and CDR2 YFSETQ. The CDR3 covers 16 residues. The CDR3 bases are TGCGCCAGCAGCTTGTGGGCTAGCGGGGGGCCCGGGGAGCTGTTTTTT. Translation gives CASSLWASGGPGELFF.